These T cell receptor beta chains were read from a single sample in a study of cytomegalovirus exposure and HLA in healthy donors. Repertoires were generated with immunoSEQ multiplex PCR, while TCRdb's copy carries only in-frame clones and drops some. In the table there are 160,000 or so clones, about 78% of which are singletons. Material: PBMCs. These receptors were taken from a man aged 55 to 69 in good health and CMV-seronegative. Both conserved end residues are part of each CDR3. D genes are given only for firm matches. Where a row states a size, it is once, few, many or the class of an expanded clone; other rows omit it.

d_call,clone_size,j_call,v_call,cdr3_nt,cdr3_aa
.,.,TRBJ1-2,TRBV6-6,TGTGCCAGCAGTTCCCCAACGGGGGAGCGAGGCCATGGCTACACCTTC,CASSSPTGERGHGYTF
.,.,TRBJ2-1,TRBV27,TGTGCCAGCAGTTTATTCCAACGGGGTGATGAGCAGTTCTTC,CASSLFQRGDEQFF
.,once,TRBJ1-5,TRBV5-6,TGTGCCAGCAGCACGGACGGAGGGATGGGCCAGCCCCAGCATTTT,CASSTDGGMGQPQHF
.,.,TRBJ2-7,TRBV6-5,TGTGCCAGCGGACAGTACTCCTACGAGCAGTACTTC,CASGQYSYEQYF
TRBD1,few,TRBJ2-7,TRBV10-3,TGTGCCATCAGTGAGGGCGCTGGGACAGCCTCCTACGAGCAGTACTTC,CAISEGAGTASYEQYF
.,.,TRBJ2-1,TRBV6-5,TGTGCCAGCAGTTACTTGAGAGGGGGAAGCTACAATGAGCAGTTCTTC,CASSYLRGGSYNEQFF
TRBD2,.,TRBJ2-1,TRBV5-1,TGCGCCAGCAGCTTGGTAGCCGGGAGGGCGGGCCATGAGCAGTTCTTC,CASSLVAGRAGHEQFF
TRBD2,.,TRBJ2-1,TRBV5-1,TGCGCCAGCAGCGCGGGACTAGCGGATAACAATGAGCAGTTCTTC,CASSAGLADNNEQFF
.,.,TRBJ2-7,TRBV25-1,TGTGCCAGCAGTGAATCGCTCGGGAGCTCCTACGAGCAGTACTTC,CASSESLGSSYEQYF
TRBD1,.,TRBJ1-2,TRBV6-5,TGTGCCAGCAGGAGGACAGGGGGGTTAGGCTACACCTTC,CASRRTGGLGYTF
.,.,TRBJ1-1,TRBV7-9,TGTGCCAGCGAACGGTCGGCAGGGTACACTGAAGCTTTCTTT,CASERSAGYTEAFF
.,.,TRBJ1-1,TRBV7-2,TGTGCCAGCAGCCCCGACCGGGGGGGCACTGAAGCTTTCTTT,CASSPDRGGTEAFF
.,.,TRBJ2-2,TRBV12-5,TGTGCTAGTGGCCCAACAGGGACCGGGGAGCTGTTTTTT,CASGPTGTGELFF
.,.,TRBJ1-4,TRBV5-5,TGTGCCAGCAGCTTGGGTTCAGGGATGGACGAAAAACTGTTTTTT,CASSLGSGMDEKLFF